These 31 T cell receptor beta chains share one sample of origin, sequenced in a study of beta chain features in type 1 diabetes. Sequencing targeted expressed TCRB transcripts, as all isolated RNA had been reverse transcribed. Clones were read by immunoSEQ multiplex PCR, and TCRdb kept only the in-frame ones, dropping some. The sample has 300,000 or so clones, 14% seen once. Notes on the study in general: All four CD4+ subsets of Type 1 diabetes patients contained TCRB CDR3s that were moderately but significantly shorter.

Their antigen targets remain unknown. The sample comprised naive CD4+ T cells from blood. The source is a man between 25 and 39 years old with type 1 diabetes.

This clone was observed a handful of times. The chain couples TRBV30 to TRBJ1-1; D is undetermined. V dropped 1 base and J dropped 10 bases, with 10 bases sitting between them. CDR3 length: 11 residues. The germline CDR1 and CDR2 sequences are GTSNPN and SVGIG (reference sequence). CDR3 sequence: CAWSAGVSAFF. The CDR3 DNA reads as TGTGCCTGGAGTGCCGGGGTCTCAGCTTTCTTT.

This clone has only a few counts. The chain links TRBV7-3 to TRBJ2-1, with 13 bases matching TRBD2. The trim removed 1 base at V and 9 bases at J, leaving 6 bases unmatched. CDR3 length equals 16 residues. Germline V lookup: CDR1 SGHTA, CDR2 FQGTGA. The CDR3 DNA is TGTGCCAGCAGCTTAAAAACGAGACTAGCGGGAGGTGAGCAGTTCTTC. Protein: CASSLKTRLAGGEQFF.

This rearrangement joins TRBV5-1 to TRBJ2-3, with D unclear. Germline CDR1 is SGHRS and CDR2 is YFSETQ. Trimming removed 0 bases from V and 3 bases from J, with 8 bases in between. This CDR3 has 14 amino acids. In DNA form, the CDR3 reads TGCGCCAGCAGCTTGGTCGGTACGACAGATACGCAGTATTTT. This sequence encodes CASSLVGTTDTQYF.

The chain carries TRBV18 and TRBJ1-5; 8 bases map to TRBD1. The CDR3 sequence is 15 residues long. Germline-derived CDR1 and CDR2 are KGHSH and LQKENI. J gave up 11 bases and V 6 bases, and 15 bases lay outside the gene matches. The CDR3 bases are TGTGCCAGCTCGTCCCCGGGGGACAGGCCGGGGGCCCAGCATTTT. It specifies CASSSPGDRPGAQHF.

V gene TRBV9 combines with J gene TRBJ2-2, with D unclear. V was trimmed by 2 bases and J by 2 bases, leaving 10 bases between them. In germline, CDR1 is SGDLS, CDR2 YYNGEE. The CDR3 runs to 15 residues. Written as DNA, the CDR3 is TGTGCCAGCAGCGTCGCCTCGAGTAACACCGGGGAGCTGTTTTTT. Its translation: CASSVASSNTGELFF.

The chain combines TRBV21-1 with TRBJ1-2. TRBV21-1 counts as a pseudogene. CDR3 length: 13 amino acids. CDR3 nucleotides: TGTGCCAGCAGCAAACCCCTGAACTATGGCTACACCTTC. It codes for CASSKPLNYGYTF.

This clone was picked up a small number of times. This chain uses TRBV27 with TRBJ2-7; possibly TRBD2 for D (6 bases). Per germline, CDR1 MNHEY and CDR2 SMNVEV (reference sequence). The CDR3 has 14 amino acids. The V and J ends lost 5 bases and 5 bases respectively, with 16 bases between them. The CDR3 nucleotides read TGTGCCAGCAGTCCGAGGGACTCGGGCGACGAGCAGTACTTC. It encodes CASSPRDSGDEQYF.

The rearrangement uses TRBV18 and TRBJ2-3; 7 bases line up with TRBD1. CDR3 length: 16 residues. Germline loops: CDR1 KGHSH, CDR2 LQKENI. Trimming at V came to 8 bases and at J to 2 bases, leaving 13 bases not matched to a gene. CDR3 amino acids: CASQRGQALYTDTQYF. CDR3 nucleotides: TGTGCCAGCCAACGAGGACAGGCCCTATACACAGATACGCAGTATTTT.

This clone came up a few times. This chain uses TRBV19 with TRBJ1-1; no clear D gene. From germline, CDR1 is LNHDA and CDR2 SQIVND (reference sequence). There are 14 residues in the CDR3. With 1 base removed from V and 5 bases from J, the gap between germline ends came to 11 bases. The CDR3 is CASSIARLRTEAFF. The CDR3 DNA reads as TGTGCCAGTAGTATAGCCAGGTTGCGTACTGAAGCTTTCTTT.

The V call is TRBV6-1, the J call TRBJ2-3; 11 bases line up with TRBD2. Germline CDR1 reads MNHNS; CDR2 reads SASEGT. The V gene end was trimmed by 6 bases and the J gene end by 5 bases; junction bases not matched to a gene: 7. The CDR3 runs 15 residues. The CDR3, as DNA: TGTGCCAGCAGAAGCCTAGCGGGAGGAGGAGATACGCAGTATTTT. Translated, it gives CASRSLAGGGDTQYF.

This clone was seen a handful of times. The gene calls are TRBV19 and TRBJ2-5, with unresolved D. V gave up 6 bases and J gave up 1 base, with 9 bases separating them. This CDR3 has 13 amino acids. Per the germline V gene, CDR1 is LNHDA and CDR2 is SQIVND (reference sequence). The CDR3 sequence is CASRAGIQETQYF. The CDR3 DNA follows: TGTGCCAGTAGGGCAGGCATCCAAGAGACCCAGTACTTC.

This clone was seen a few times. The J gene is TRBJ2-1, the V gene TRBV5-4; 11 bases are a match to TRBD2. J gave up 3 bases and V 3 bases, and 5 bases lay outside the gene matches. Germline lookup yields CDR1 SGHNT and CDR2 YYREEE (reference sequence). This CDR3 is 16 amino acids long. The CDR3 region has the DNA TGTGCCAGCAGCTCCACGGGACTAGCGGACTACAATGAGCAGTTCTTC. Its protein product is CASSSTGLADYNEQFF.

There are a few counts of this clone. CDR3 in amino acids: CASENFRDTEAFF. CDR3 coding DNA: TGTGCCAGCGAGAACTTTCGGGACACTGAAGCTTTCTTT. The rearrangement uses TRBV2 and TRBJ1-1, with D hard to call. CDR3 length equals 13 residues. Per the germline V gene, CDR1 is SNHLY and CDR2 is FYNNEI. V dropped 8 bases and J dropped 3 bases, with 13 bases sitting between them.

The chain is built from TRBV29-1 and TRBJ2-7, with TRBD1 matching over 9 bases. V shed 4 bases and J 5 bases; nucleotides not matched to a gene: 6. The length of the CDR3 is 13 residues. Germline-derived CDR1 and CDR2 are SQVTM and ANQGSEA. The chain's CDR3 is CSVGDRAIHEQYF. CDR3 bases: TGCAGCGTTGGGGACAGGGCGATCCACGAGCAGTACTTC.

V and J are TRBV4-2 and TRBJ2-2, with a possible D match to TRBD2 (6 bases). Per germline, CDR1 LGHNA and CDR2 YNFKEQ. Trimming took 1 base from V and 2 from J, leaving 8 bases between them. CDR3 length: 15 amino acids. CDR3: CASSQGGLNTGELFF. The CDR3 DNA reads TGTGCCAGCAGCCAAGGGGGACTTAACACCGGGGAGCTGTTTTTT.

This sequence joins TRBV11-2 and TRBJ2-5, with D maybe TRBD1 (6 bases). The length of the CDR3 is 14 residues. Germline V gene lookup returns CDR1 SGHAT and CDR2 FQNNGV. V gave up 5 bases and J gave up 4 bases, with 14 bases separating them. The CDR3 bases are TGTGCCAGCAGCGCCCAGGGGTTGCGAGAGACCCAGTACTTC. It codes for CASSAQGLRETQYF.

The genes are TRBV5-4 and TRBJ1-5; no firm D call. The V end lost 0 bases, the J end lost 5 bases, and 6 bases lay between the germline ends. Germline-derived CDR1 and CDR2 are SGHNT and YYREEE (reference sequence). There are 13 residues in the CDR3. CDR3 nucleotide sequence: TGTGCCAGCAGCTTGGGACATGATCAGCCCCAGCATTTT. It codes for CASSLGHDQPQHF.

The CDR3 DNA sequence: TGTGCCAGCAGTTTATCCACTAGCGGGAGTTACAATGAGCAGTTCTTC. It specifies CASSLSTSGSYNEQFF. The chain couples TRBV28 to TRBJ2-1; 11 bases match TRBD2. V gave up 1 base and J gave up 4 bases; unmatched junction bases: 3. This CDR3 spans 16 amino acids. The V gene's germline CDR1 is MDHEN and CDR2 SYDVKM.

The table lists this clone with a few counts. V usage is TRBV5-4 and J usage is TRBJ1-5; D may be TRBD1 (5 bases). This CDR3 contains 13 residues. Looked up from germline, CDR1 is SGHNT and CDR2 is YYREEE (reference sequence). V shed 4 bases and J shed 2 bases, with 7 bases lying between them. CDR3 sequence: CASSIGGNQPQHF. The CDR3 bases are TGTGCCAGCAGCATAGGGGGCAATCAGCCCCAGCATTTT.

The V call is TRBV5-1, the J call TRBJ1-1, with 12 bases fitting TRBD1. The germline CDR1 and CDR2 sequences are SGHRS and YFSETQ. The trim removed 4 bases at V and 3 bases at J, leaving 7 bases unmatched. The CDR3 covers 16 residues. This CDR3 is CASSLGQGAMHTEAFF. The CDR3 DNA sequence: TGCGCCAGCAGCCTGGGACAGGGGGCGATGCACACTGAAGCTTTCTTT.

J is TRBJ1-5 and V is TRBV10-3; D not resolved. The CDR3 consists of 14 residues. Trimming shortened V by 10 bases and J by 6 bases, and 19 bases separated the two germline ends. Germline CDR1 ENHRY, CDR2 SYGVKD. The CDR3 protein is CASEKEVSGQPQHF. Written as DNA, the CDR3 is TGTGCCAGCGAGAAGGAGGTTTCGGGTCAGCCCCAGCATTTT.

This clone appeared a few times. The genes are TRBV18 and TRBJ2-1; tentatively, D is TRBD1 (5 bases). Trimming shortened V by 2 bases and J by 8 bases, and 13 bases separated the two germline ends. CDR1 and CDR2 (germline): KGHSH, LQKENI. CDR3 length: 14 amino acids. The CDR3 DNA follows: TGTGCCAGCTCACCAGGAGAAGGGGATCATGAGCAGTTCTTC. Amino acid sequence: CASSPGEGDHEQFF. Using reference TRBV18 and TRBJ2-1 for the parts outside the CDR3, the full variable domain is NAGVMQNPRHLVRRRGQEARLRCSPMKGHSHVYWYRQLPEEGLKFMVYLQKENIIDESGMPKERFSAEFPKEGPSILRIQQVVRGDSAAYFCASSPGEGDHEQFFGPGTRLTVL.

In its sample, this clone was seen a few times. This chain uses TRBV7-2 with TRBJ2-2; D is uncertain. From germline, CDR1 is SGHTA and CDR2 FQGNSA. Deletions cut 2 bases from V and 3 bases from J, with 7 bases between. CDR3 length equals 14 residues. CDR3 nucleotide sequence: TGTGCCAGCAGCTTATATCGGGACACCGGGGAGCTGTTTTTT. Translation gives CASSLYRDTGELFF.

This chain connects TRBV7-3 to TRBJ2-1, with a tentative D call TRBD1 (5 bases). V lost 5 bases, J lost 8 bases, and 13 bases lay in between. CDR3 length: 13 residues. CDR1 SGHTA and CDR2 FQGTGA come from the germline V gene. The CDR3 DNA is TGTGCCAGCAGCCCAAAATGGGGCGATGAGCAGTTCTTC. This codes for CASSPKWGDEQFF.

This CDR3 is CASSGSLGTENTEAFF. The DNA for the CDR3 is TGTGCCAGCAGCGGTTCCTTAGGGACAGAGAACACTGAAGCTTTCTTT. The rearrangement uses TRBV9 and TRBJ1-1, with TRBD1 identical over 7 bases. Per germline, CDR1 SGDLS and CDR2 YYNGEE. The CDR3 has 16 amino acids. J was trimmed by 1 base and V by 3 bases; bases with no gene match: 9.

This clone was found a few times. The CDR3 region has the DNA TGTGCCAGTAGTCCCCGGACAGGAAGTTACTATGGCTACACCTTC. Protein sequence: CASSPRTGSYYGYTF. The chain recombines TRBV19 with TRBJ1-2, with 7 bases fitting TRBD1. CDR3 length: 15 residues. J gave up 3 bases and V 5 bases, and 9 bases lay outside the gene matches. Germline CDR1 is LNHDA and CDR2 is SQIVND (reference sequence).

CDR3 region: CASMWRASTDTQYF. In DNA form, the CDR3 reads TGTGCCAGCATGTGGCGGGCAAGCACAGATACGCAGTATTTT. This chain joins TRBV7-2 and TRBJ2-3; a possible D gene is TRBD2 (5 bases). The V and J ends lost 7 bases and 0 bases respectively, with 11 bases between them. Germline CDR1 SGHTA, CDR2 FQGNSA. CDR3 size: 14 residues.

This clone was seen a few times. The genes are TRBV4-2 and TRBJ2-5; no firm D call. CDR3 length: 12 residues. CDR1 is LGHNA, CDR2 YNFKEQ, per germline. The ends were cut back, 5 bases at V and 5 bases at J, with 9 bases in the middle. The CDR3 bases are TGTGCCAGCAGCGGAGAAAGGGAGACCCAGTACTTC. Translated: CASSGERETQYF.

The chain employs TRBV27 and TRBJ1-5; tentative D call: TRBD1 (5 bases). Per the germline V gene, CDR1 is MNHEY and CDR2 is SMNVEV (reference sequence). The CDR3 length is 13 residues. V gave up 4 bases and J gave up 7 bases, with 11 bases separating them. The CDR3 DNA sequence: TGTGCCAGCAGTTCCAGGGAATGGCAGCCCCAGCATTTT. It yields the protein CASSSREWQPQHF.

This clone was picked up a small number of times. The CDR3 sequence: CASSYPGQADTQYF. The CDR3 nucleotides are TGTGCCAGCAGCTACCCCGGACAGGCAGATACGCAGTATTTT. J is TRBJ2-3 and V is TRBV28; 7 nucleotides match TRBD1. V gave up 6 bases and J gave up 4 bases; unmatched junction bases: 7. Germline lookup yields CDR1 MDHEN and CDR2 SYDVKM. CDR3 length: 14 residues.

This clone was observed a handful of times. This sequence joins TRBV28 and TRBJ2-1; 9 nucleotides agree with TRBD2. The CDR3 is 15 residues long. Germline values: CDR1 MDHEN, CDR2 SYDVKM. The V and J ends lost 3 bases and 6 bases, in that order; junction bases with no gene match: 6. CDR3 nucleotide sequence: TGTGCCAGCAGTTTGACTAGCGGTCTAGTCAATGAGCAGTTCTTC. Its protein is CASSLTSGLVNEQFF.